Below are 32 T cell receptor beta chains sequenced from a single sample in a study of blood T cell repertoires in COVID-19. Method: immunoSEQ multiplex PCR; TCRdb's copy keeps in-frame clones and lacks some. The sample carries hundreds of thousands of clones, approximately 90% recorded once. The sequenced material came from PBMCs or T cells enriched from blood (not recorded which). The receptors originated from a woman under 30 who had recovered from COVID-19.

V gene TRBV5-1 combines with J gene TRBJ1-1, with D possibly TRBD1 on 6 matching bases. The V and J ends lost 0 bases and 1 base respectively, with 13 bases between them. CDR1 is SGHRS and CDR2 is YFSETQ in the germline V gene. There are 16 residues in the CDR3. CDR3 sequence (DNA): TGCGCCAGCAGCTTGGTCGGGGGGCGCGGGAACACTGAAGCTTTCTTT. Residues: CASSLVGGRGNTEAFF.

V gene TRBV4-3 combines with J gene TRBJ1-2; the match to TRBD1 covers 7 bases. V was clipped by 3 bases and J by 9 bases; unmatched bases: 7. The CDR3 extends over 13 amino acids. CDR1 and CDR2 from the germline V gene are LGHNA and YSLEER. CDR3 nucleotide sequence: TGCGCCAGCAGCCACACAGGGGAAGAACGCTACACCTTC. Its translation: CASSHTGEERYTF.

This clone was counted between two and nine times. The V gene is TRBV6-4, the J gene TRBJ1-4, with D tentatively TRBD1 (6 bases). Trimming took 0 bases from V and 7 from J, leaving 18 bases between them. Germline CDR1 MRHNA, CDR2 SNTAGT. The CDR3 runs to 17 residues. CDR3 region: CASSDSIHRARGEKLFF. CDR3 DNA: TGTGCCAGCAGTGACTCGATCCACAGGGCCCGGGGTGAAAAACTGTTTTTT.

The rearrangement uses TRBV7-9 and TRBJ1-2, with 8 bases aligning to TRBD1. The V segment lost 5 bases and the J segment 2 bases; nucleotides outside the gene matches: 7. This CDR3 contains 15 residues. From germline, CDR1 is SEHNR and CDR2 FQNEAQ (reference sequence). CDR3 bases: TGTGCCAGCAGCACTCGATGGACAGGGAACTATGGCTACACCTTC. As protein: CASSTRWTGNYGYTF.

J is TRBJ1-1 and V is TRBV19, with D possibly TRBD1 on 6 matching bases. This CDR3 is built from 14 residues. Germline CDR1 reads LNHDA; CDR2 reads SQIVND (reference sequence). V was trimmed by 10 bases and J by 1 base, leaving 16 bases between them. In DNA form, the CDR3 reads TGTGCCACGGCAGAGGACAGTGGGAACACTGAAGCTTTCTTT. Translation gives CATAEDSGNTEAFF.

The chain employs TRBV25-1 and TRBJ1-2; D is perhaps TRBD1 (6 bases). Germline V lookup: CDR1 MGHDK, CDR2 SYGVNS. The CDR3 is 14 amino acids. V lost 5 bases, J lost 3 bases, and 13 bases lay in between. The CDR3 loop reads CASSTDGTHYGYTF. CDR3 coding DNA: TGTGCCAGCAGTACCGACGGGACACACTATGGCTACACCTTC.

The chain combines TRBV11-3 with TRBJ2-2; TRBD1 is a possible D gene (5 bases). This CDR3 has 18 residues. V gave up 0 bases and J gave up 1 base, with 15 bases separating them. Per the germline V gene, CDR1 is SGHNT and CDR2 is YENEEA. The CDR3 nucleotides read TGTGCCAGCAGCTTAGATCCCGTTTGGCAGGGGAACACCGGGGAGCTGTTTTTT. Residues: CASSLDPVWQGNTGELFF.

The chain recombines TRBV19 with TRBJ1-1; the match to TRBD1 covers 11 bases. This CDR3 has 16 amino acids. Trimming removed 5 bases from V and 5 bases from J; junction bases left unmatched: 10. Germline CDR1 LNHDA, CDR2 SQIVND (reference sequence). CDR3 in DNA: TGTGCCAGTAGTCCAGGGGACAGGGGGGTGATTACTGAAGCTTTCTTT. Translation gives CASSPGDRGVITEAFF.

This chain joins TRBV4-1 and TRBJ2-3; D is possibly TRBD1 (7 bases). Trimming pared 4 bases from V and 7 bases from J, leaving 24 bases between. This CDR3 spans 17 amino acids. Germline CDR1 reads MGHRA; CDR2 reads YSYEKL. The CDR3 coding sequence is TGCGCCAGCAGCCCTGGGGGGACAGCATACTTACAGAATACGCAGTATTTT. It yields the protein CASSPGGTAYLQNTQYF.

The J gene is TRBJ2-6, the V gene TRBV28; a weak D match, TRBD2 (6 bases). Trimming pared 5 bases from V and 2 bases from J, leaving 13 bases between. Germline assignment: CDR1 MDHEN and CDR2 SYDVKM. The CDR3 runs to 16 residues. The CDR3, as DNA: TGTGCCAGCAGTGACGGGGGAGAACCTGGGGCCAACGTCCTGACTTTC. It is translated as CASSDGGEPGANVLTF.

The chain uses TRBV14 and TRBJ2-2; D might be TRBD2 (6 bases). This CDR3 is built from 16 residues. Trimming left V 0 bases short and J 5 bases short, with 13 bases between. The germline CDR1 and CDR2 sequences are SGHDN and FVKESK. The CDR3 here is CASSQEAVGRTGELFF. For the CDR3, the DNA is TGTGCCAGCAGCCAAGAAGCGGTAGGGAGGACCGGGGAGCTGTTTTTT.

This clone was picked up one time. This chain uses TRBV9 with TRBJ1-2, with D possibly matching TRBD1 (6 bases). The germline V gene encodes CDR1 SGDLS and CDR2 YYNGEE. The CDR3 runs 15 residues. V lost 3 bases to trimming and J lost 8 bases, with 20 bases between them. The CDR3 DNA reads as TGTGCCAGCAGCGCCGGGGGGGGCCGGCAGGTCGGCTACACCTTC. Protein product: CASSAGGGRQVGYTF.

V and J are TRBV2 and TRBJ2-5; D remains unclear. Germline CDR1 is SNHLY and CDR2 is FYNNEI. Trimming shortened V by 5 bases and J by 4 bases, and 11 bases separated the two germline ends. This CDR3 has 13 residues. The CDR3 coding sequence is TGTGCCAGCAGTTACTCTCCGGGAGAGACCCAGTACTTC. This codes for CASSYSPGETQYF.

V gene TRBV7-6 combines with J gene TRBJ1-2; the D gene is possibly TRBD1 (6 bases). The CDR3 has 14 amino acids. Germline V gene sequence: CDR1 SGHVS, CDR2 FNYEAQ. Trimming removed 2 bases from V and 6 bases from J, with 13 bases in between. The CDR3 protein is CASSLLGTSDGYTF. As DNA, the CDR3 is TGTGCCAGCAGCTTATTAGGGACAAGTGATGGCTACACCTTC. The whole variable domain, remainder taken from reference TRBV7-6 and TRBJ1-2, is GAGVSQSPRYKVTKRGQDVALRCDPISGHVSLYWYRQALGQGPEFLTYFNYEAQQDKSGLPNDRFSAERPEGSISTLTIQRTEQRDSAMYRCASSLLGTSDGYTFGSGTRLTVV.

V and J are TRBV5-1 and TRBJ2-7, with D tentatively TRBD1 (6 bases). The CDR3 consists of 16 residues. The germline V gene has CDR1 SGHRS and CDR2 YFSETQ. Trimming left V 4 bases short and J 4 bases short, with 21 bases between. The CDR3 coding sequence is TGCGCCAGCAGCCGATGGGACACCCCAAGCGAGTACGAGCAGTACTTC. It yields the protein CASSRWDTPSEYEQYF. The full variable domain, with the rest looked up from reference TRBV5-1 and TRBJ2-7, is KAGVTQTPRYLIKTRGQQVTLSCSPISGHRSVSWYQQTPGQGLQFLFEYFSETQRNKGNFPGRFSGRQFSNSRSEMNVSTLELGDSALYLCASSRWDTPSEYEQYFGPGTRLTVT.

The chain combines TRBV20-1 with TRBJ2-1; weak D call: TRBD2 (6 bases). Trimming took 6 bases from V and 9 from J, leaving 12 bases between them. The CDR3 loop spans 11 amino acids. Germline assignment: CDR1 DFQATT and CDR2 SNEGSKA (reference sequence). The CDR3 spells CSAPRRGEQFF. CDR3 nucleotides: TGCAGTGCACCCCGGAGGGGTGAGCAGTTCTTC.

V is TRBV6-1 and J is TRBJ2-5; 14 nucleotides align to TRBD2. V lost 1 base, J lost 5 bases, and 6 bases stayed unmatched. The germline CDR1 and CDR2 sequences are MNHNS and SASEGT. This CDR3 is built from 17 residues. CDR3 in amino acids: CASSEGLAGGLSETQYF. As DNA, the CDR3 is TGTGCCAGCAGTGAAGGACTAGCGGGGGGGCTTAGCGAGACCCAGTACTTC.

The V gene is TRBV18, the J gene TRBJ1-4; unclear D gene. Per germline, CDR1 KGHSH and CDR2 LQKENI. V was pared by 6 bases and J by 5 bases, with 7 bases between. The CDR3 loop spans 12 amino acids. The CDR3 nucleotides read TGTGCCAGCTCCGCTCTAAATGAAAAACTGTTTTTT. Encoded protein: CASSALNEKLFF.

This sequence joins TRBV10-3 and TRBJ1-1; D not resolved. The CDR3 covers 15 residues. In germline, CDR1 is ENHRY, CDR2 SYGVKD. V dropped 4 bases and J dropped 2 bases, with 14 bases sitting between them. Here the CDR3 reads CAISGRLESNTEAFF. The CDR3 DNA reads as TGTGCCATCAGTGGTCGTTTGGAGTCTAACACTGAAGCTTTCTTT.

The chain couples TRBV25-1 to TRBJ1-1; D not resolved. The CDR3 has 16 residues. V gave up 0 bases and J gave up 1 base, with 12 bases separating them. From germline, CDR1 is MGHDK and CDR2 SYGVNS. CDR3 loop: CASSEYPNSRNTEAFF. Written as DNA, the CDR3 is TGTGCCAGCAGTGAATACCCGAACAGCAGGAACACTGAAGCTTTCTTT.

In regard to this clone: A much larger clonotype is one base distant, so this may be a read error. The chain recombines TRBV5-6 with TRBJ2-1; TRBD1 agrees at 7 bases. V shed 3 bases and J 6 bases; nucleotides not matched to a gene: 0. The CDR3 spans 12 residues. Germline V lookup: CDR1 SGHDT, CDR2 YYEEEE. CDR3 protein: CASSWDSNEQFF. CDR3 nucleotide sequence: TGTGCCAGCAGCTGGGACAGCAATGAGCAGTTCTTC.

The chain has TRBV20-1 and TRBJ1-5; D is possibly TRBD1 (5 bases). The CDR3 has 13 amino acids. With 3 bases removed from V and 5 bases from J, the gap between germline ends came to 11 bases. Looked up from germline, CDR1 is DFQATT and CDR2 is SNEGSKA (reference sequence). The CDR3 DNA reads TGCAGTGCTAGTGCAGGGAAAGATCAGCCCCAGCATTTT. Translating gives CSASAGKDQPQHF.

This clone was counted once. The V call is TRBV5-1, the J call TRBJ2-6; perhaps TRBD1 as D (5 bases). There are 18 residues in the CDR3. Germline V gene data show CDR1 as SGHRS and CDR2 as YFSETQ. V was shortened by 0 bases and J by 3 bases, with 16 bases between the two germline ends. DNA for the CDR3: TGCGCCAGCAGCTTGGTGCTGGGGCGATCGGGTGGGGCCAACGTCCTGACTTTC. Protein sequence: CASSLVLGRSGGANVLTF.

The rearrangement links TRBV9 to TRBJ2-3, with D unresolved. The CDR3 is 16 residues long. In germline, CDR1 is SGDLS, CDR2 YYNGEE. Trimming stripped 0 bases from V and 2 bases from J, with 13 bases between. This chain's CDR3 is CASSVGARSDTDTQYF. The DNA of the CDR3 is TGTGCCAGCAGCGTAGGGGCGAGATCTGACACAGATACGCAGTATTTT.

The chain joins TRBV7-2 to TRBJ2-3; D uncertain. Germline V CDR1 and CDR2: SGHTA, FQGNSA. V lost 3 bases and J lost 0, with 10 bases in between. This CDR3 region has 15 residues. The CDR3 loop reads CASSLAQESTDTQYF. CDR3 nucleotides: TGTGCCAGCAGCTTGGCTCAGGAAAGCACAGATACGCAGTATTTT.

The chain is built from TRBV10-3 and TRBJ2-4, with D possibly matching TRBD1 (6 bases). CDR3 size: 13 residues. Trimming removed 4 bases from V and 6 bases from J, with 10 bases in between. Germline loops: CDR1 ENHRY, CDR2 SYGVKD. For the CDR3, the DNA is TGTGCCATCAGTGGTGGACAGCTAAACATTCAGTACTTC. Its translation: CAISGGQLNIQYF.

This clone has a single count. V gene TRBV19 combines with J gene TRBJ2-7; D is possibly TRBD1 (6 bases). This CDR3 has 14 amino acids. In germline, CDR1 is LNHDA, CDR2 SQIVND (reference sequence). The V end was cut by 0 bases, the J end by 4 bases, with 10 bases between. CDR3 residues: CASSIEGTRYEQYF. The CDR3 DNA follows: TGTGCCAGTAGTATAGAAGGGACAAGGTACGAGCAGTACTTC.

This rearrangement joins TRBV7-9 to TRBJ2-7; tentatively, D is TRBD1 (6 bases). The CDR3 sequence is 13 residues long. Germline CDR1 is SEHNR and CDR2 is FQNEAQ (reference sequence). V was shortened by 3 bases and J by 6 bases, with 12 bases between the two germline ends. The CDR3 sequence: CASSFTARGEQYF. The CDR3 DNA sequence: TGTGCCAGCAGCTTCACAGCCAGGGGCGAGCAGTACTTC.

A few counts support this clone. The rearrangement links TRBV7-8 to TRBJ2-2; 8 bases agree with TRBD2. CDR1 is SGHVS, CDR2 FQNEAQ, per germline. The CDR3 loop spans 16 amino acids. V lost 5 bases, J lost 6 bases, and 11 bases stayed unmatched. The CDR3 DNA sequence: TGTGCCAGCAGCAAAAAAGCGGGAGACCTTGCCGGGGAGCTGTTTTTT. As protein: CASSKKAGDLAGELFF.

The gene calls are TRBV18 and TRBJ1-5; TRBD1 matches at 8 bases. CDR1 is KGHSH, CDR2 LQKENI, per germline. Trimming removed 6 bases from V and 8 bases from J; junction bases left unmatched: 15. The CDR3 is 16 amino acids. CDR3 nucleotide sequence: TGTGCCAGCTCCCTTGGTGATCAGGGGGCTAGGGAGCCCCAGCATTTT. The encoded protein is CASSLGDQGAREPQHF.

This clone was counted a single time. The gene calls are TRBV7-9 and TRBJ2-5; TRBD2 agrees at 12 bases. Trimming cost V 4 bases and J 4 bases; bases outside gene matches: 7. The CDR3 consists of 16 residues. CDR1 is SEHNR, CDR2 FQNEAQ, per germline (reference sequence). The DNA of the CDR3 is TGTGCCAGCAGCTCGACTAGCGGGGGAGGAAGAGAGACCCAGTACTTC. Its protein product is CASSSTSGGGRETQYF.

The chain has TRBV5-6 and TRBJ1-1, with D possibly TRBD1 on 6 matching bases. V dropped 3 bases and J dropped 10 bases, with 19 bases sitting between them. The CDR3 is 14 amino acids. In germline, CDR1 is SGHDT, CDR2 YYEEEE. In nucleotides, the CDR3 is TGTGCCAGCAGCTCCCGACAGAACAGGGTGGGAGCTTTCTTT. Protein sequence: CASSSRQNRVGAFF.